This passage covers 13 T cell receptor beta chains from one sample sequenced in a study of T cell repertoires in cytomegalovirus infection. Their antigens are not known. TCRdb reprocessed the reads with MiXCR, giving one entry per CDR3 protein. The repertoire includes about 770,000 distinct CDR3 sequences, about 29% of them detected once, and about an eighth sits in the top ten. Sequences were derived from cultured CD8+ T cells from PBMCs, sampled from culture after CMV antigen stimulation. These receptor sequences come from a human donor in good health (CMV status not recorded). Some clones in this sample may be carry-over from other donors' samples.

The chain employs TRBV7-2 and TRBJ2-1, with D maybe TRBD2 (6 bases). Per germline, CDR1 SGHTA and CDR2 FQGNSA. Trimming took off 7 bases at V and 5 bases at J, with 18 bases between the two ends. The CDR3 totals 15 residues. The CDR3 region is CASTTYSGDHNEQFF. The CDR3 DNA sequence: TGTGCCAGCACCACTTACTCGGGAGATCACAATGAGCAGTTCTTC.

The chain combines TRBV4-1 with TRBJ1-4, with D hard to call. Germline CDR1 MGHRA, CDR2 YSYEKL. Trimming cost V 0 bases and J 8 bases, with 10 bases left between them. CDR3 length: 14 amino acids. The CDR3 coding sequence is TGCGCCAGCAGCCAAGAGGAGGGCCGGGAAAAACTGTTTTTT. This translates into CASSQEEGREKLFF.

The rearrangement uses TRBV7-9 and TRBJ2-5; either TRBD1 or TRBD2 may fit D (5 bases each). Germline V lookup: CDR1 SEHNR, CDR2 FQNEAQ (reference sequence). V lost 5 bases and J lost 10, with 11 bases in between. This CDR3 is built from 11 residues. Here the CDR3 DNA reads TGTGCCAGCAGCCGGGACGGCGACCAGTACTTC. Protein product: CASSRDGDQYF.

This clonotype was seen at least ten times. This rearrangement joins TRBV6-6 to TRBJ1-6, with D possibly matching TRBD1 (5 bases). The CDR3 contains 15 residues. Germline V gives CDR1 MNHNY, CDR2 SVGAGI (reference sequence). Trimming took 6 bases from V and 7 from J, leaving 16 bases between them. CDR3 nucleotide sequence: TGTGCCAGCAGGTCTTCCGAGGGGTGGAATTCACCCCTCCACTTT. Its protein is CASRSSEGWNSPLHF.

In the case of this clonotype: One junction end does not reproduce the germline sequence, and a read error may be involved. The chain employs TRBV7-9 and TRBJ1-1; D is unclear. Per the germline V gene, CDR1 is SEHNR and CDR2 is FQNEAQ (reference sequence). The CDR3 spans 11 residues. The CDR3 loop reads CASSLEGRVLF. DNA for the CDR3: TGTGCCAGCAGCTTAGAAGGTCGGGTGCTCTTT.

This clonotype was seen a handful of times. The chain employs TRBV5-1 and TRBJ2-1; a possible D gene is TRBD1 (6 bases). V lost 0 bases to trimming and J lost 8 bases, with 12 bases between them. Germline V gives CDR1 SGHRS, CDR2 YFSETQ. The CDR3 sequence is 14 residues long. CDR3 region: CASSLVAAGDEQFF. The CDR3 DNA reads as TGCGCCAGCAGCTTGGTCGCGGCAGGGGATGAGCAGTTCTTC. Full variable domain (outside the CDR3, taken from reference TRBV5-1 and TRBJ2-1): KAGVTQTPRYLIKTRGQQVTLSCSPISGHRSVSWYQQTPGQGLQFLFEYFSETQRNKGNFPGRFSGRQFSNSRSEMNVSTLELGDSALYLCASSLVAAGDEQFFGPGTRLTVL.

The rearrangement uses TRBV6-2 or TRBV6-3 and TRBJ1-1; D ambiguous. This CDR3 region has 13 residues. The V and J ends lost 2 bases and 3 bases respectively, with 7 bases between them. Germline V gene lookup returns CDR1 MNHEY and CDR2 SVGEGT. CDR3 sequence (DNA): TGTGCCAGCAGTTACCATCGGGACACTGAAGCTTTCTTT. Its protein product is CASSYHRDTEAFF.

This clonotype was counted between two and nine times. V is TRBV6-1 and J is TRBJ2-3; D perhaps matches TRBD1 (6 bases). Germline lookup yields CDR1 MNHNS and CDR2 SASEGT. CDR3 length: 15 residues. V was trimmed by 6 bases and J by 2 bases, leaving 15 bases between them. DNA for the CDR3: TGTGCCAGCAGCACCGGAACAGGGCCCACAGATACGCAGTATTTT. Translation gives CASSTGTGPTDTQYF.

V is TRBV28 and J is TRBJ1-2, with TRBD1 matching over 7 bases. This CDR3 has 16 residues. Germline trimming cut 1 base from V and 4 bases from J; bases unmatched to any gene: 9. Germline-derived CDR1 and CDR2 are MDHEN and SYDVKM. CDR3 DNA sequence: TGTGCCAGCAGTTTATCTCCACCTGGGGACAGCTATGGCTACACCTTC. As protein: CASSLSPPGDSYGYTF.

V usage is TRBV13 and J usage is TRBJ2-7; D is possibly TRBD2 (5 bases). This CDR3 is built from 12 residues. V was trimmed by 3 bases and J by 7 bases, leaving 10 bases between them. The V gene's germline CDR1 is PRHDT and CDR2 FYEKMQ (reference sequence). For the CDR3, the DNA is TGTGCCAGCAGCTTTTCCTCGGGAGAGCAGTACGTC. Amino acids: CASSFSSGEQYV.

Only a few counts were recorded for this clonotype. In nucleotides, the CDR3 is TGTGCCAGCAGCTCGCCCACGCGCGGGACAGGGAATCTTAGCCCAGATACGCAGTATTTT. It codes for CASSSPTRGTGNLSPDTQYF. This chain joins TRBV7-9 and TRBJ2-3, with 9 nucleotides matching TRBD1. The V segment lost 4 bases and the J segment 4 bases; nucleotides outside the gene matches: 21. Germline CDR1 is SEHNR and CDR2 is FQNEAQ (reference sequence). This CDR3 region has 20 residues.

This clonotype has ten or more counts. This chain links TRBV12-3 or TRBV12-4 with TRBJ2-1; D could derive from TRBD1 or TRBD2 (5 bases each). The CDR3 is made up of 15 amino acids. Deletions cut 2 bases from V and 5 bases from J, with 13 bases between. The CDR3 reads CASSLYRDRDNEQFF. The CDR3 DNA is TGTGCCAGCAGTTTATACCGGGACCGAGACAATGAGCAGTTCTTC.

The table lists this clonotype with a few counts. This sequence joins TRBV6-2 or TRBV6-3 and TRBJ1-5; 7 bases fit TRBD1. The V segment lost 5 bases and the J segment 5 bases; nucleotides outside the gene matches: 9. The CDR3 is 15 amino acids. From germline, CDR1 is MNHEY and CDR2 SVGEGT. The CDR3 is CASSPPGQTYQPQHF. CDR3 bases: TGTGCCAGCAGTCCTCCGGGACAGACCTATCAGCCCCAGCATTTT.